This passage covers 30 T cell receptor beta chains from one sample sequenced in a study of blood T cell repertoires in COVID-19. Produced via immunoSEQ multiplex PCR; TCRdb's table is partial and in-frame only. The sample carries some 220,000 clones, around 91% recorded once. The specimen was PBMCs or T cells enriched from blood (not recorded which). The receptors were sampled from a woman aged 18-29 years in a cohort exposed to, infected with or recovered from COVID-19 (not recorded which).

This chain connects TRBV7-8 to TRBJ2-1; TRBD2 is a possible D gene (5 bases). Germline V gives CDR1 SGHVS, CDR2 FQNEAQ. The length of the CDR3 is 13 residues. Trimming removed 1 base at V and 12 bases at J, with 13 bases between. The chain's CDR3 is CASSLVGDSGQFF. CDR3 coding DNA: TGTGCCAGCAGCTTAGTGGGAGACTCGGGGCAGTTCTTC.

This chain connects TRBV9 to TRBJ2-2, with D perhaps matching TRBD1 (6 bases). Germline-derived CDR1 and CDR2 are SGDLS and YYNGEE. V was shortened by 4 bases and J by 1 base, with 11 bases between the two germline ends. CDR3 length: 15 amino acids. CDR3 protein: CASSHGGGNTGELFF. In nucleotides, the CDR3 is TGTGCCAGCAGCCATGGGGGCGGGAACACCGGGGAGCTGTTTTTT.

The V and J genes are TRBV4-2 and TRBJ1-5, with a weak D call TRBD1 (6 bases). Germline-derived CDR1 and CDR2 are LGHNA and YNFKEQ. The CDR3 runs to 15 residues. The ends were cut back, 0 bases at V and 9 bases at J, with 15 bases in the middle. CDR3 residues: CASSQDAGDYGPQHF. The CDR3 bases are TGTGCCAGCAGCCAAGACGCAGGGGATTACGGGCCCCAGCATTTT.

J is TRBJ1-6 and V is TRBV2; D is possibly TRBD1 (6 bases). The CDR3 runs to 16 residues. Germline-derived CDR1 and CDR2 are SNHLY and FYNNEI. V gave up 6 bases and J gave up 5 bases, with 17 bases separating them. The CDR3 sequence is CASSSNGQSNNSPLHF. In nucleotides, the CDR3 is TGTGCCAGCAGCTCGAACGGACAGTCCAATAATTCACCCCTCCACTTT.

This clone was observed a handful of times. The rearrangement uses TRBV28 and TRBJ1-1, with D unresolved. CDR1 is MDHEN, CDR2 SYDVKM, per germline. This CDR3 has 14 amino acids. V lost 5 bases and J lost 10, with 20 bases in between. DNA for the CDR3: TGTGCCAGCAGTCTAGGATCCGACGGGAAAGGAGCTTTCTTT. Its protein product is CASSLGSDGKGAFF. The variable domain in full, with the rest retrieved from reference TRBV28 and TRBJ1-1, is DVKVTQSSRYLVKRTGEKVFLECVQDMDHENMFWYRQDPGLGLRLIYFSYDVKMKEKGDIPEGYSVSREKKERFSLILESASTNQTSMYLCASSLGSDGKGAFFGQGTRLTVV.

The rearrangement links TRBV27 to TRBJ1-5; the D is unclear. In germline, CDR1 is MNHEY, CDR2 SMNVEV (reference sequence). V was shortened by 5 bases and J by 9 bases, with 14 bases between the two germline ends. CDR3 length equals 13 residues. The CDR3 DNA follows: TGTGCCAGCAGTACTTTTGGATCAGGGCCCCAGCATTTT. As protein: CASSTFGSGPQHF.

The CDR3 is CASSLGTGLDLGAYEQYF. CDR3 DNA: TGTGCCAGTAGTTTAGGGACAGGGTTGGATCTGGGAGCCTACGAGCAGTACTTC. The chain recombines TRBV19 with TRBJ2-7; 9 nucleotides align to TRBD1. This CDR3 region has 18 residues. With V trimmed by 5 bases and J by 2 bases, 16 bases remained unmatched. Germline-derived CDR1 and CDR2 are LNHDA and SQIVND (reference sequence).

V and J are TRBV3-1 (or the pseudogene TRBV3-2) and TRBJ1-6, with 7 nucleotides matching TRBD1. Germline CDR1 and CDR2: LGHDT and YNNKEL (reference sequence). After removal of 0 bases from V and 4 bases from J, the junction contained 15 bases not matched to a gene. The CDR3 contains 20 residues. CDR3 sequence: CASSQEGGLSTNIYNSPLHF. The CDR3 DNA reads TGTGCCAGCAGCCAAGAAGGGGGCCTCTCCACCAACATTTATAATTCACCCCTCCACTTT.

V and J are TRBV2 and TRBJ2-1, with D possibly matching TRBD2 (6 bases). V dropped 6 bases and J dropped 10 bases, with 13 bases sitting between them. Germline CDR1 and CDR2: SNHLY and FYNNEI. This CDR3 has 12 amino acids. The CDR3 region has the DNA TGTGCCAGCAGCCCACTAGCTGGAGAGCAGTTCTTC. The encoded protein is CASSPLAGEQFF.

The CDR3, as DNA: TGTGCCAGCAGCCCCTGGGGACAGGAGGGAGAAGCTTTCTTT. Translating gives CASSPWGQEGEAFF. The chain is built from TRBV7-9 and TRBJ1-1; TRBD1 matches at 8 bases. Germline V gives CDR1 SEHNR, CDR2 FQNEAQ (reference sequence). The V gene end was trimmed by 5 bases and the J gene end by 8 bases; junction bases not matched to a gene: 10. The CDR3 is 14 amino acids. The full variable domain, with the rest looked up from reference TRBV7-9 and TRBJ1-1, is DTGVSQNPRHKITKRGQNVTFRCDPISEHNRLYWYRQTLGQGPEFLTYFQNEAQLEKSRLLSDRFSAERPKGSFSTLEIQRTEQGDSAMYLCASSPWGQEGEAFFGQGTRLTVV.

DNA of the CDR3: TGTGCCAGCAGCTTAGGGGTTCAGGGTGGCACCGGGGAGCTGTTTTTT. It translates to CASSLGVQGGTGELFF. The gene calls are TRBV11-3 and TRBJ2-2, with D possibly being TRBD1 (5 bases). Trimming removed 1 base from V and 4 bases from J, with 13 bases in between. The CDR3 totals 16 residues. Germline CDR1 and CDR2: SGHNT and YENEEA.

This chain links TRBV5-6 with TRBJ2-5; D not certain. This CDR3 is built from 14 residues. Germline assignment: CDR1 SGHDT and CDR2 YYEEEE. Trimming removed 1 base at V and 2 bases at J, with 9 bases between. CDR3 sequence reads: CASSLLELQETQYF. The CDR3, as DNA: TGTGCCAGCAGCTTGCTCGAGCTTCAAGAGACCCAGTACTTC.

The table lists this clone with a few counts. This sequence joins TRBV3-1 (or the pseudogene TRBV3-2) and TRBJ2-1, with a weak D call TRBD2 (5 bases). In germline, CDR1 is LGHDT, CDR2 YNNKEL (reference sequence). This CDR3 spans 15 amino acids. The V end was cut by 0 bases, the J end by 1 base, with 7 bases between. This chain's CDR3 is CASSQEEVSYNEQFF. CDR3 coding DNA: TGTGCCAGCAGCCAAGAGGAGGTTTCCTACAATGAGCAGTTCTTC.

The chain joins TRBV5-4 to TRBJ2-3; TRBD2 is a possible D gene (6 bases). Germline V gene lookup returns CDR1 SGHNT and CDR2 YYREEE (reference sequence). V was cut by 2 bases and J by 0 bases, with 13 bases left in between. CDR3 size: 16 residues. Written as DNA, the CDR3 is TGTGCCAGCAGCTTTGGGCTAGCGTCTAGCACAGATACGCAGTATTTT. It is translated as CASSFGLASSTDTQYF.

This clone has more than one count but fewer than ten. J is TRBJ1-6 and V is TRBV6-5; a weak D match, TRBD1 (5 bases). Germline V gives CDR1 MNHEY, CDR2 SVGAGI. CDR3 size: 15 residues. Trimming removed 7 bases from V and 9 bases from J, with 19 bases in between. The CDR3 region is CASTGLRQIGSPLHF. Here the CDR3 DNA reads TGTGCCAGCACCGGGCTTAGACAGATTGGTTCACCCCTCCACTTT.

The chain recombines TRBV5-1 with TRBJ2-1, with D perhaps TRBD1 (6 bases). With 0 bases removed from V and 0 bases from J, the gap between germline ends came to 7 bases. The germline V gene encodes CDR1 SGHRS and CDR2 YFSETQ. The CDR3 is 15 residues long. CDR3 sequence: CASSLADSSYNEQFF. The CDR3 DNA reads TGCGCCAGCAGCTTGGCGGACAGCTCCTACAATGAGCAGTTCTTC.

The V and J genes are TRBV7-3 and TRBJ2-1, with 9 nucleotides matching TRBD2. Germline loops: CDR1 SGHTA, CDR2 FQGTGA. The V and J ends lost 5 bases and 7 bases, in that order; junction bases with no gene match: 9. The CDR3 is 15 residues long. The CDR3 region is CASSPIAGAVNEQFF. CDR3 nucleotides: TGTGCCAGCAGCCCCATAGCGGGAGCGGTTAATGAGCAGTTCTTC.

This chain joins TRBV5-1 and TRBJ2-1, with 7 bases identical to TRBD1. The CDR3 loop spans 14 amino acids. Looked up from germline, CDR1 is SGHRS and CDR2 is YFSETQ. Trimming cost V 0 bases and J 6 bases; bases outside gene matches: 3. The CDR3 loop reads CASSLVEGANEQFF. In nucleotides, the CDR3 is TGCGCCAGCAGCTTGGTTGAGGGGGCCAATGAGCAGTTCTTC. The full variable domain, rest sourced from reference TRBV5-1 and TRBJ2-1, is KAGVTQTPRYLIKTRGQQVTLSCSPISGHRSVSWYQQTPGQGLQFLFEYFSETQRNKGNFPGRFSGRQFSNSRSEMNVSTLELGDSALYLCASSLVEGANEQFFGPGTRLTVL.

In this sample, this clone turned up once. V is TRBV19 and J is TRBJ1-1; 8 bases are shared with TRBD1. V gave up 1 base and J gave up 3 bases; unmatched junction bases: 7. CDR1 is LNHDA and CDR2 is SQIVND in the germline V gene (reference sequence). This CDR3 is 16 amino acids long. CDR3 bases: TGTGCCAGTAGTATAGTGGACAGGGAGGAGTACACTGAAGCTTTCTTT. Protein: CASSIVDREEYTEAFF.

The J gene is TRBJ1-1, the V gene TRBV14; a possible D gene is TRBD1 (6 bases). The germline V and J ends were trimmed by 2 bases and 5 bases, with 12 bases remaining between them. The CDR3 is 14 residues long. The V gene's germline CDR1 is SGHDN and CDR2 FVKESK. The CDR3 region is CASSQLDGTTEAFF. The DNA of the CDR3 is TGTGCCAGCAGCCAACTAGACGGGACAACTGAAGCTTTCTTT.

The CDR3 nucleotides are TGTGCCAGCAGGTGGACAGGAAGTACCGGGGAGCTGTTTTTT. Protein product: CASRWTGSTGELFF. This chain joins TRBV6-5 and TRBJ2-2; 7 positions agree with TRBD1. The CDR3 is made up of 14 amino acids. CDR1 is MNHEY, CDR2 SVGAGI, per germline. V shed 6 bases, J shed 5 bases, and the junction held 6 bases outside the gene matches.

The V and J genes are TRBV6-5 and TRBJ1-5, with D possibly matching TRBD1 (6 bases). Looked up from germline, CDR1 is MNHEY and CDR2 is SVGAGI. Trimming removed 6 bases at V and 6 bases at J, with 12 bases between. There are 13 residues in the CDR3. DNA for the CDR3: TGTGCCAGCAGCGGGACATTTGTTCAGCCCCAGCATTTT. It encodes CASSGTFVQPQHF.

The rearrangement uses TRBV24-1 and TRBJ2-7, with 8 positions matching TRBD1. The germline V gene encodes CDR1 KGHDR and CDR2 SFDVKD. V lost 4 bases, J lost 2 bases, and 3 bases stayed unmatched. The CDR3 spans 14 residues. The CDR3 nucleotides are TGTGCCACCAGTGAGGCAGGGGGCCCCTACGAGCAGTACTTC. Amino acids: CATSEAGGPYEQYF.

Here the CDR3 DNA reads TGTGCCAGCTCACCTTCTAGCGGTAACACCGGGGAGCTGTTTTTT. This translates into CASSPSSGNTGELFF. This chain joins TRBV18 and TRBJ2-2; the match to TRBD2 covers 7 bases. Germline assignment: CDR1 KGHSH and CDR2 LQKENI. The V gene end was trimmed by 3 bases and the J gene end by 2 bases; junction bases not matched to a gene: 3. The CDR3 totals 15 residues.

The CDR3 DNA sequence: TGTGCCAGTAGTATAGGAAGGGGAGGCCAGCCCCAGCATTTT. It yields the protein CASSIGRGGQPQHF. The chain has TRBV19 and TRBJ1-5; weak D call: TRBD1 (5 bases). V was shortened by 1 base and J by 7 bases, with 11 bases between the two germline ends. The CDR3 is 14 amino acids. The germline CDR1 and CDR2 sequences are LNHDA and SQIVND (reference sequence).

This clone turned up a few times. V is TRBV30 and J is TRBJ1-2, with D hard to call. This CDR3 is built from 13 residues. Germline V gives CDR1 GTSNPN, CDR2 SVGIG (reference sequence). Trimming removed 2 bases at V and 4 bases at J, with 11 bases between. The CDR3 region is CAWSRKQLYGYTF. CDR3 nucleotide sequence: TGTGCCTGGAGTAGGAAACAGCTCTATGGCTACACCTTC.

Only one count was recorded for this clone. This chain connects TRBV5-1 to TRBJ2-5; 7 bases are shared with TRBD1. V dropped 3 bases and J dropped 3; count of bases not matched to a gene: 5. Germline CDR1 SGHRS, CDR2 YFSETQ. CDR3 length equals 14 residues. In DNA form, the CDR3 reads TGCGCCAGCAGCTACCCCGGGACAGAAGAGACCCAGTACTTC. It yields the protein CASSYPGTEETQYF. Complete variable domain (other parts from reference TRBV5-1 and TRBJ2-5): KAGVTQTPRYLIKTRGQQVTLSCSPISGHRSVSWYQQTPGQGLQFLFEYFSETQRNKGNFPGRFSGRQFSNSRSEMNVSTLELGDSALYLCASSYPGTEETQYFGPGTRLLVL.

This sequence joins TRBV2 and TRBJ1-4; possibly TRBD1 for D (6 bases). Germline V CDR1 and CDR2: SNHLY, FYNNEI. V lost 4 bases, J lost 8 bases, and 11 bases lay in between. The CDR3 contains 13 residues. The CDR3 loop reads CASSGDKGEKLFF. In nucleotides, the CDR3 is TGTGCCAGCAGTGGGGACAAAGGGGAAAAACTGTTTTTT.

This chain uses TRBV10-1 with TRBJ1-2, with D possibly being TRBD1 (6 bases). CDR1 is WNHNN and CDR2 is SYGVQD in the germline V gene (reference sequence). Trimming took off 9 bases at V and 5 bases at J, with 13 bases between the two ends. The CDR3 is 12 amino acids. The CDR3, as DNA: TGCGCCAGTATCCTCACAGGGTATGGCTACACCTTC. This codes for CASILTGYGYTF.

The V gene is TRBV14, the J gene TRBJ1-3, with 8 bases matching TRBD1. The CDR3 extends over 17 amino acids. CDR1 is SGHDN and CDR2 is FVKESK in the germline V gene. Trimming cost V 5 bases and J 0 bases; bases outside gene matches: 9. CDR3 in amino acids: CASSEPPGQVSGNTIYF. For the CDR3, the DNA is TGTGCCAGCAGCGAACCTCCGGGACAGGTCTCTGGAAACACCATATATTTT.